Reported below is one TCR beta chain. Antigen unknown. The record originates from a study of OX40 agonist ivuxolimab in advanced cancers. Study-level results: In the 0.1 to 3.0 mg/kg range, CD4+ and CD8+ blood T cells had expanded clonally by week 6. On average, CD8+ T cells had more expanded clones than CD4+.

TCRdb keeps only in-frame clones here, not all; method: immunoSEQ multiplex PCR. The repertoire holds approximately 50,000 clones, approximately 83% seen once, with approximately 15% in the top ten. The V end was cut by 7 bases, the J end by 0 bases, with 9 bases between. The germline CDR1 and CDR2 sequences are MNHNS and SASEGT. The CDR3 runs 13 residues. The gene calls are TRBV6-1 and TRBJ1-1; no reliable D call. The source was CD4+ or CD8+ T cells sorted from blood, collected in a trial of the OX40 agonist ivuxolimab. The TCR comes from an adult with an advanced solid tumor such as melanoma, head and neck, liver or kidney cancer. The CDR3 DNA reads as TGTGCCAGCACCCTGCTTATGAACACTGAAGCTTTCTTT. It translates to CASTLLMNTEAFF.